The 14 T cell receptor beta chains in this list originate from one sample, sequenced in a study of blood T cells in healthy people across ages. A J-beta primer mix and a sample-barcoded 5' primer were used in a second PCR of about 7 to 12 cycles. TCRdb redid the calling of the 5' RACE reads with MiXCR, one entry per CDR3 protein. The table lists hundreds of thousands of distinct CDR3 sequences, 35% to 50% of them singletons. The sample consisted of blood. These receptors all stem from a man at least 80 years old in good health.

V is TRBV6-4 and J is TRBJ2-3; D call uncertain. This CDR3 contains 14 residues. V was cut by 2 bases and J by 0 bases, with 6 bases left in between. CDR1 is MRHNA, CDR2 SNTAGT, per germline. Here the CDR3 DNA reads TGTGCCAGCAGTGACGCGGACAGCACAGATACGCAGTATTTT. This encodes CASSDADSTDTQYF.

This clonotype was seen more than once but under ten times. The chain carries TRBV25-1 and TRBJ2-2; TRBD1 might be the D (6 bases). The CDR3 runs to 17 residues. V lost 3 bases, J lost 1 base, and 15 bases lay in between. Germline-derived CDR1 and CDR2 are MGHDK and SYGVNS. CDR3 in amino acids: CASSDPTRGWNTGELFF. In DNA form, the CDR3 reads TGTGCCAGCAGTGACCCTACTAGGGGGTGGAACACCGGGGAGCTGTTTTTT.

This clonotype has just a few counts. CDR3 in amino acids: CASSLVEGANVLTF. The CDR3 bases are TGTGCCAGCAGCTTAGTCGAGGGGGCCAACGTCCTGACTTTC. The J gene is TRBJ2-6, the V gene TRBV5-6; D remains unclear. The CDR3 extends over 14 amino acids. Trimming shortened V by 2 bases and J by 4 bases, and 7 bases separated the two germline ends. CDR1 is SGHDT and CDR2 is YYEEEE in the germline V gene. The entire variable domain, with the rest obtained from reference TRBV5-6 and TRBJ2-6, is as follows: DAGVTQSPTHLIKTRGQQVTLRCSPKSGHDTVSWYQQALGQGPQFIFQYYEEEERQRGNFPDRFSGHQFPNYSSELNVNALLLGDSALYLCASSLVEGANVLTFGAGSRLTVL.

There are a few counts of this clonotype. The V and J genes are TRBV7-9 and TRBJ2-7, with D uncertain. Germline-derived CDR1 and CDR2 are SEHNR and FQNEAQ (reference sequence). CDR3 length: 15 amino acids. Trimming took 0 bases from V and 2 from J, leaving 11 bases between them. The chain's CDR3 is CASSLAAPGAYEQYF. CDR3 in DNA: TGTGCCAGCAGCTTAGCGGCCCCTGGGGCCTACGAGCAGTACTTC. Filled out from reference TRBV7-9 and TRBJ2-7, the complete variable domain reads DTGVSQNPRHKITKRGQNVTFRCDPISEHNRLYWYRQTLGQGPEFLTYFQNEAQLEKSRLLSDRFSAERPKGSFSTLEIQRTEQGDSAMYLCASSLAAPGAYEQYFGPGTRLTVT.

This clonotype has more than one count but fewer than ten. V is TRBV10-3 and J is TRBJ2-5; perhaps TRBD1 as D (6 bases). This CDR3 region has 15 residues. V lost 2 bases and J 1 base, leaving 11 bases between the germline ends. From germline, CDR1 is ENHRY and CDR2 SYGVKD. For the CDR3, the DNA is TGTGCCATCAGTGAGGCCGGGACAATCCAAGAGACCCAGTACTTC. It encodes CAISEAGTIQETQYF.

The CDR3 sequence: CASSSRVFWQEAFF. CDR3 bases: TGTGCCAGCAGCTCCCGGGTTTTTTGGCAAGAAGCTTTCTTT. This chain links TRBV7-2 with TRBJ1-1, with D hard to call. The V gene's germline CDR1 is SGHTA and CDR2 FQGNSA. Between the trimmed V and J ends, which lost 4 bases and 8 bases, there was a span of 17 bases. The CDR3 consists of 14 residues.

CDR3 region: CASSQTPDRPTETQYF. DNA for the CDR3: TGTGCCAGCAGCCAAACCCCGGACAGGCCCACAGAGACCCAGTACTTC. J is TRBJ2-5 and V is TRBV7-2, with 7 bases identical to TRBD1. This CDR3 comprises 16 residues. The V and J ends lost 5 bases and 4 bases, in that order; junction bases with no gene match: 13. From germline, CDR1 is SGHTA and CDR2 FQGNSA. Looking up the rest from reference TRBV7-2 and TRBJ2-5 gives the full variable domain: GAGVSQSPSNKVTEKGKDVELRCDPISGHTALYWYRQSLGQGLEFLIYFQGNSAPDKSGLPSDRFSAERTGGSVSTLTIQRTQQEDSAVYLCASSQTPDRPTETQYFGPGTRLLVL.

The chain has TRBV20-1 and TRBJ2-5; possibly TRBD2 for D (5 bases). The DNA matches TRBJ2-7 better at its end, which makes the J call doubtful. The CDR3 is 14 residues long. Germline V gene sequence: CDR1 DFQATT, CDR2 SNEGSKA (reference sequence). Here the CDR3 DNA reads TGCAGTGCTAATTTCCGGGAAATAGGATACGAGCAGTACTTC. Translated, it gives CSANFREIGYEQYF.

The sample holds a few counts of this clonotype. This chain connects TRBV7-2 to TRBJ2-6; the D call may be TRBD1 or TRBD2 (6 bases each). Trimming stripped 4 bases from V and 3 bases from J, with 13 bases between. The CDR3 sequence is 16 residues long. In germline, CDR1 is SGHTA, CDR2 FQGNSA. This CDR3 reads CASSSEGGRGANVLTF. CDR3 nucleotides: TGTGCCAGCAGCTCAGAAGGGGGGCGTGGGGCCAACGTCCTGACTTTC.

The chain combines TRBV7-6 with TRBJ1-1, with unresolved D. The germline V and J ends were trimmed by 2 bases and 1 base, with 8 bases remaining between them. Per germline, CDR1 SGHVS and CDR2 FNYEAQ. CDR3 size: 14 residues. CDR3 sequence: CASSLMIQNTEAFF. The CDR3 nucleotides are TGTGCCAGCAGCTTAATGATACAGAACACTGAAGCTTTCTTT.

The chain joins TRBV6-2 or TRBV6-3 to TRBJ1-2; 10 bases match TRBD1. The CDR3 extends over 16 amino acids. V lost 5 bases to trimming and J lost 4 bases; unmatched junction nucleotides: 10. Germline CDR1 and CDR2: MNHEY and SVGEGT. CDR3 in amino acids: CASSTGTGEVSYGYTF. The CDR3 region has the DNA TGTGCCAGCAGTACCGGGACAGGGGAAGTTTCCTATGGCTACACCTTC.

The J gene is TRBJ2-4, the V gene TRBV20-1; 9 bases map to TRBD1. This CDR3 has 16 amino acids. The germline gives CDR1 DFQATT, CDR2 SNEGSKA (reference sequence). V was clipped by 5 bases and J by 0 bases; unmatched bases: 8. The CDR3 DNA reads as TGCAGTGCTGGGGGGACAGGGAAACTAGCCAAAAACATTCAGTACTTC. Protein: CSAGGTGKLAKNIQYF.

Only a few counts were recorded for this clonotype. The CDR3 spells CASNDRVNGYTF. CDR3 nucleotides: TGCGCCAGCAACGACAGGGTAAATGGCTACACCTTC. This chain links TRBV5-1 with TRBJ1-2; 7 bases match TRBD1. In germline, CDR1 is SGHRS, CDR2 YFSETQ. V trimming: 6 bases; J trimming: 6 bases; junction bases outside the gene matches: 5. The CDR3 totals 12 residues.

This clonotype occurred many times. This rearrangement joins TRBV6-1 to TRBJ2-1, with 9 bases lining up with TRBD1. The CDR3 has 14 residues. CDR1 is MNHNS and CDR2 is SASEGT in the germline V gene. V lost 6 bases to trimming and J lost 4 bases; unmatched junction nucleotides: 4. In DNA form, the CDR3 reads TGTGCCAGCAGAACCGGGACAGGGTACAATGAGCAGTTCTTC. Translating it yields CASRTGTGYNEQFF.